The entry below describes one T cell receptor (beta chain). Trimming at V came to 2 bases and at J to 10 bases, leaving 7 bases not matched to a gene. CDR3 length equals 15 residues. Per germline, CDR1 KGHDR and CDR2 SFDVKD. This sample stems from a study of blood T cells in healthy people across ages. With a J-beta primer mix and a sample-barcoded 5' primer, a second PCR ran about 7 to 11 cycles. One entry per CDR3 protein, called by TCRdb with MiXCR from the 5' RACE reads. Of 1 million or so distinct CDR3 sequences in the sample, 45% were seen once. The chain carries TRBV24-1 and TRBJ2-1, with 10 bases fitting TRBD1. The sequence derives from a woman aged 55-69 years in good health. Sequencing was carried out using blood. The CDR3 DNA follows: TGTGCCACCAGTGATTCCGGGACAGGGGTTGAAGAGCAGTTCTTC. It encodes CATSDSGTGVEEQFF.